This TCR beta chain was sequenced during a study of blood T cell repertoires in COVID-19 (dated by TCRdb to 2018 to 2020). About the investigation overall: The collaborator samples originated in the United States, Italy and Spain and spanned the acute and convalescent phases of COVID-19. The material from the prospective study consisted of cDNA or gDNA derived from T cells, B-cell-depleted T cells, or PBMCs. The dataset comprised deeply sampled blood TCRbeta repertoires from subjects exposed to, actively infected with, or recovered from COVID-19. The repertoires were released in a freely available public database intended as a resource for research on the immune response to SARS-CoV-2. Samples came from the ongoing ImmuneRACE study (first 160 participants) plus 1,254 subjects from 6 global collaborators. Nearly every sample came with metadata listing a de-identified subject ID, COVID-19 status, age in years and sex. Where HLA class I and class II types were available, the types were taken from metadata supplied by the sample provider, not from assay-based typing.

About this clone itself: Its antigen remains undetermined. No quality values exist for individual bases; no much larger clone is one base distant.

Enrolling through a virtual design, the prospective study's participants ranged in age from roughly 18 to 89 years and lived across some 22 United States geographic areas. To assign participants to cohorts, the prospective study relied on clinical history that participants themselves reported in a screening survey and a study questionnaire. ImmuneRACE Cohort 3 recovered participants were defined by two consecutive negative NP/OP PCR tests, healthcare professional clearance, or symptom resolution. Each participant in the prospective study had whole blood, serum and a nasopharyngeal or oropharyngeal swab collected by mobile phlebotomists. Additional blood draws and questionnaires over an approximately 2-month period could optionally be provided by prospective study participants. Before DNA extraction, prospective study blood samples were shipped either frozen or at room temperature. TCRbeta CDR3 regions were amplified from genomic DNA by means of the immunoSEQ Assay, a bias-controlled multiplex PCR. Processing in the source paper ran as follows. Nucleated cell counts per sample were estimated from amplification of reference gene primers within the assay. To quantify the absolute abundance of each unique TCRbeta CDR3 rearrangement, sequence reads were collapsed and filtered. For each sample, productive Simpson clonality was calculated as the square root of Simpson's diversity index across productive rearrangements. TCRdb provides this immuneACCESS table in a form limited to in-frame rearrangements. Some clones are lacking; in checked studies, under half of them reflect an unresolved V gene, and why the rest are absent is not known. That table furnishes V, J and clone size, whereas the DNA furnished D and trimming. In all, the sample holds about 410,000 clones, and 90% of those were seen once. The top ten constitute less than 0.75% of the sample.

Germline trimming: 2 bases from V, 5 bases from J; junction bases outside gene matches: 4. CDR3 length: 15 amino acids, cysteine to phenylalanine. Just CDR3 DNA is preserved here, 45 bases in frame from base 1. CDR1 SEHNR and CDR2 FQNEAQ were looked up in the germline V gene (reference sequence). Paper-wide results and their limitations: The amount of clinical and demographic metadata varied by source and participant and was provided uncurated.

The sequence was collected from a man between 18 and 29 years old who had recovered from COVID-19. The specimen sequenced was PBMCs or T cells enriched from blood (not recorded which). In this chain, TRBV7-9 is recombined with TRBJ2-2; TRBD2 aligns with 8 central bases. In nucleotides, the sequence is TGTGCCAGCAGCTTAAGCGGGAGTGGTACCGGGGAGCTGTTTTTT. It encodes CASSLSGSGTGELFF.